A single sample gave rise to the 24 T cell receptor beta chains below, sequenced in a study of T-cell memory formation after mild COVID-19. TCRdb re-called the 5' RACE reads through MiXCR, storing one row per CDR3 protein. The table includes around 300,000 distinct CDR3 sequences, 10% to 15% detected once. The specimen sequenced was PBMCs or a T cell subset sorted from them (not recorded which). Receptor source: a man between 18 and 35 years old who had mild COVID-19 (a few samples of this study predate the infection). Cell type and time point are not known.

This clonotype was seen a handful of times. The rearrangement joins TRBV5-5 to TRBJ2-7; no clear D gene. The CDR3 runs 16 residues. The germline gives CDR1 SGHKS, CDR2 YYEKEE (reference sequence). Deletions cut 4 bases from V and 2 bases from J, with 19 bases between. The CDR3 coding sequence is TGTGCCAGCAGCAGCTATCTGCGGAACGCTCCCTACGAGCAGTACGTC. Its protein is CASSSYLRNAPYEQYV.

This clonotype has just a few counts. The V gene is TRBV12-3 or TRBV12-4, the J gene TRBJ2-5; TRBD1 might be the D (5 bases). Deletions cut 4 bases from V and 1 base from J, with 7 bases between. The CDR3 runs to 13 residues. The CDR3 DNA sequence: TGTGCCAGCAGTTCCAGGGCCCAAGAGACCCAGTACTTC. Its translation: CASSSRAQETQYF.

V usage is TRBV18 and J usage is TRBJ2-7, with 8 bases that match TRBD1. J lost 4 bases, V lost 6 bases, and 11 bases had no gene match. CDR1 KGHSH and CDR2 LQKENI come from the germline V gene. The CDR3 is 15 residues long. DNA of the CDR3: TGTGCCAGCTCGCTTGGACAGGGCGAGGTGTACGAGCAGTACTTC. This sequence encodes CASSLGQGEVYEQYF.

V and J are TRBV12-3 or TRBV12-4 and TRBJ2-1, with TRBD2 identical over 13 bases. The CDR3 is 14 residues long. V was clipped by 4 bases and J by 7 bases; unmatched bases: 1. CDR3 in DNA: TGTGCCAGCAGTTGGACTAGCGGGGGTAATGAGCAGTTCTTC. Protein sequence: CASSWTSGGNEQFF.

J is TRBJ2-5 and V is TRBV5-5, with 10 bases matching TRBD1. Per the germline V gene, CDR1 is SGHKS and CDR2 is YYEKEE (reference sequence). The CDR3 contains 17 residues. With V trimmed by 1 base and J by 3 bases, 9 bases remained unmatched. The CDR3 DNA is TGTGCCAGCAGCTTGATACTCACCGGGACAGGGGAAGAGACCCAGTACTTC. Encoded protein: CASSLILTGTGEETQYF.

The chain links TRBV6-5 to TRBJ2-7, with D possibly being TRBD2 (6 bases). CDR1 is MNHEY and CDR2 is SVGAGI in the germline V gene. Between the trimmed V and J ends, which lost 2 bases and 2 bases, there was a span of 10 bases. The CDR3 runs 14 residues. CDR3 coding DNA: TGTGCCAGCAGTTACCGGGACTCTACCTACGAGCAGTACTTC. Translated: CASSYRDSTYEQYF.

V and J are TRBV10-3 and TRBJ2-2; D ambiguous. Germline V lookup: CDR1 ENHRY, CDR2 SYGVKD. The CDR3 contains 12 residues. The V end was cut by 6 bases, the J end by 7 bases, with 9 bases between. CDR3: CAISLPNGELFF. As DNA, the CDR3 is TGTGCCATCAGCCTCCCCAACGGGGAGCTGTTTTTT.

This sequence joins TRBV7-9 and TRBJ2-7, with 10 nucleotides matching TRBD2. Germline trimming cut 5 bases from V and 6 bases from J; bases unmatched to any gene: 4. The germline V gene has CDR1 SEHNR and CDR2 FQNEAQ (reference sequence). The length of the CDR3 is 13 residues. CDR3 nucleotide sequence: TGTGCCAGCAGCCCTAGCGGGGGTGCCGAGCAGTACTTC. This codes for CASSPSGGAEQYF.

The chain employs TRBV5-1 and TRBJ2-7; no firm D call. Germline V gene lookup returns CDR1 SGHRS and CDR2 YFSETQ. Trimming pared 0 bases from V and 5 bases from J, leaving 9 bases between. The CDR3 has 13 amino acids. CDR3 in DNA: TGCGCCAGCAGCTTGGGAGTAGTCAACGAGCAGTACTTC. Protein: CASSLGVVNEQYF.

V is TRBV27 and J is TRBJ2-7; D is perhaps TRBD2 (6 bases). This CDR3 is 16 amino acids long. The V gene's germline CDR1 is MNHEY and CDR2 SMNVEV (reference sequence). The V and J ends lost 2 bases and 0 bases respectively, with 14 bases between them. The CDR3: CASSLGWDWSSYEQYF. The CDR3 nucleotides read TGTGCCAGCAGTTTAGGTTGGGACTGGAGCTCCTACGAGCAGTACTTC.

This clonotype was seen only a few times. V gene TRBV7-3 combines with J gene TRBJ2-5; 11 positions match TRBD1. The CDR3 length is 15 residues. V lost 6 bases and J lost 4; bases outside the gene matches: 7. Germline-derived CDR1 and CDR2 are SGHTA and FQGTGA. CDR3 residues: CASSWTGGAAETQYF. CDR3 coding DNA: TGTGCCAGCAGTTGGACAGGGGGCGCCGCAGAGACCCAGTACTTC.

This clonotype was seen only once. The V gene is TRBV20-1, the J gene TRBJ1-5; 8 bases line up with TRBD1. This CDR3 has 16 amino acids. Germline CDR1 reads DFQATT; CDR2 reads SNEGSKA (reference sequence). The trim removed 5 bases at V and 2 bases at J, leaving 11 bases unmatched. CDR3 region: CSAVQGAGRGNQPQHF. CDR3 DNA sequence: TGCAGTGCTGTTCAGGGGGCCGGGAGGGGCAATCAGCCCCAGCATTTT.

This clonotype was counted between two and nine times. The rearrangement links TRBV5-1 to TRBJ1-5; 9 nucleotides agree with TRBD1. The CDR3 length is 18 residues. Germline V gives CDR1 SGHRS, CDR2 YFSETQ. The V segment lost 2 bases and the J segment 4 bases; nucleotides outside the gene matches: 13. The CDR3 region is CASSLGATGTGPNQPQHF. The CDR3 region has the DNA TGCGCCAGCAGCTTAGGGGCCACCGGGACAGGGCCTAATCAGCCCCAGCATTTT.

This clonotype was seen more than once but under ten times. The CDR3 is CASSILAGPGAQYF. In DNA form, the CDR3 reads TGTGCCAGCAGCATCCTAGCGGGCCCTGGTGCCCAGTACTTC. The chain carries TRBV7-2 and TRBJ2-5; 8 nucleotides match TRBD2. Trimming at V came to 5 bases and at J to 9 bases, leaving 11 bases not matched to a gene. The CDR3 loop spans 14 amino acids. The V gene's germline CDR1 is SGHTA and CDR2 FQGNSA.

This clonotype was recorded many times. This chain connects TRBV6-2 or TRBV6-3 to TRBJ2-2; D uncertain. Looked up from germline, CDR1 is MNHEY and CDR2 is SVGEGT. V lost 3 bases to trimming and J lost 9 bases, with 14 bases between them. This CDR3 has 14 residues. CDR3 residues: CASSYTLSPRELFF. CDR3 DNA sequence: TGTGCCAGCAGTTATACCCTCTCTCCCCGGGAGCTGTTTTTT.

This clonotype has ten or more counts. This chain uses TRBV6-2 or TRBV6-3 with TRBJ2-1; 10 bases align to TRBD2. Germline trimming cut 0 bases from V and 7 bases from J; bases unmatched to any gene: 0. CDR1 and CDR2 from the germline V gene are MNHEY and SVGEGT. The length of the CDR3 is 14 residues. CDR3 nucleotide sequence: TGTGCCAGCAGTTACTCTAGCGGGGGGAATGAGCAGTTCTTC. Its translation: CASSYSSGGNEQFF.

This clonotype has just a few counts. The chain is built from TRBV7-2 and TRBJ2-6, with D possibly TRBD1 on 6 matching bases. This CDR3 comprises 15 residues. Between the trimmed V and J ends, which lost 6 bases and 1 base, there was a span of 10 bases. Germline V lookup: CDR1 SGHTA, CDR2 FQGNSA. CDR3 DNA sequence: TGTGCCAGCAGTTCCGACAGGTCTGGGGCCAACGTCCTGACTTTC. Translated: CASSSDRSGANVLTF.

This clonotype was seen a few times. This chain joins TRBV6-2 or TRBV6-3 and TRBJ1-6, with D perhaps TRBD1 (6 bases). Deletions cut 2 bases from V and 14 bases from J, with 16 bases between. Germline V CDR1 and CDR2: MNHEY, SVGEGT. This CDR3 has 14 amino acids. This CDR3 is CASSYRGGRPALHF. The DNA of the CDR3 is TGTGCCAGCAGTTACCGAGGGGGGAGGCCAGCCCTCCACTTT.

This clonotype was counted only a few times. V is TRBV4-3 and J is TRBJ1-1, with D tentatively TRBD1 (6 bases). The V end was cut by 0 bases, the J end by 6 bases, with 8 bases between. Germline values: CDR1 LGHNA, CDR2 YSLEER. This CDR3 has 13 residues. The CDR3 here is CASSQDEGAEAFF. The CDR3 nucleotides read TGCGCCAGCAGCCAAGATGAGGGGGCTGAAGCTTTCTTT.

V gene TRBV4-1 combines with J gene TRBJ1-2, with D unclear. Germline values: CDR1 MGHRA, CDR2 YSYEKL. The CDR3 length is 15 residues. V lost 1 base and J 4 bases, leaving 13 bases between the germline ends. CDR3 sequence (DNA): TGCGCCAGCAGCCAAGTCGCGTCAGGCTCCTATGGCTACACCTTC. Protein product: CASSQVASGSYGYTF.

The chain joins TRBV3-1 to TRBJ2-5; D possibly matches TRBD1 or TRBD2 (6 bases each). V lost 3 bases, J lost 5 bases, and 16 bases lay in between. Per the germline V gene, CDR1 is LGHDT and CDR2 is YNNKEL (reference sequence). The CDR3 contains 15 residues. The CDR3 nucleotides read TGTGCCAGCAGCCAGACCCCAGGGGCGGGGGAGACCCAGTACTTC. Its protein product is CASSQTPGAGETQYF.

This clonotype was recorded a few times. The CDR3: CASSLRDIGSHEKLFF. The CDR3 region has the DNA TGTGCCAGCAGCTTGAGAGACATAGGATCCCATGAAAAACTGTTTTTT. V and J are TRBV13 and TRBJ1-4; D call uncertain. Germline assignment: CDR1 PRHDT and CDR2 FYEKMQ (reference sequence). With 3 bases removed from V and 6 bases from J, the gap between germline ends came to 17 bases. The CDR3 loop spans 16 amino acids.

Only a few counts were recorded for this clonotype. The chain carries TRBV21-1 and TRBJ2-3. TRBV21-1 is marked as a pseudogene. The CDR3 contains 15 residues. DNA for the CDR3: TGTGCCAGCAGCAAATTATCGCAGGGCACAGATACGCAGTATTTT. Its protein is CASSKLSQGTDTQYF.

This clonotype was seen only a few times. The chain recombines TRBV7-2 with TRBJ2-3; no clear D gene. Trimming pared 4 bases from V and 3 bases from J, leaving 17 bases between. This CDR3 is 16 amino acids long. CDR1 SGHTA and CDR2 FQGNSA come from the germline V gene. CDR3 sequence: CASSSLYDIGTDTQYF. The CDR3 nucleotides read TGTGCCAGCAGCTCCCTCTACGACATTGGTACAGATACGCAGTATTTT.